This T cell receptor beta chain was profiled in a study of blood T cells in healthy people across ages. This clonotype was counted many times. Primed by a sample-barcoded 5' primer and a J-beta primer mix, a second PCR proceeded for roughly 6 to 12 cycles. TCRdb re-derived calls from the 5' RACE reads in MiXCR, one entry per CDR3 protein. The data show 850,000 or so distinct CDR3 sequences, with about 28% seen just once and roughly 17% held by the top ten. The CDR3 totals 13 residues. Germline values: CDR1 DFQATT, CDR2 SNEGSKA (reference sequence). V lost 5 bases and J lost 2; bases outside the gene matches: 4.

The specimen was blood. The origin of this receptor is a woman aged 80 or over in good health. The J gene is TRBJ2-3, the V gene TRBV20-1; the match to TRBD1 covers 7 bases. The CDR3 nucleotides are TGCAGTGCTTCACAGGGGAACACAGATACGCAGTATTTT. Translating gives CSASQGNTDTQYF.